The T cell receptor beta chain described here comes from a study of T cells in Graves' hyperthyroidism and ophthalmopathy. Study outcomes and limitations: Before onset, ophthalmopathy was predicted by the model a median around 6 months earlier. Stable hyperthyroidism was separated from ophthalmopathy by a model based on 13 V-J features.

V lost 1 base and J lost 5, with 12 bases in between. CDR1 and CDR2 (germline): SEHNR, FQNEAQ (reference sequence). The CDR3 consists of 14 residues. The investigators amplified TCR beta CDR3 regions from RNA transcripts. TCR CDR3 underwent first-round RT-PCR with the HTBI primer set. TCRdb fed the multiplex PCR reads into MiXCR, producing one record per CDR3 protein. The sample yields 600,000 or so distinct CDR3 sequences, 15% to 20% seen once. Lactation, pregnancy, other autoimmune disease or uncontrolled infection excluded patients. From 9 to 10 ml of fresh peripheral blood, PBMCs were isolated. This clonotype was seen ten or more times. Its antigen is unidentified.

Input material: blood. This clonotype was obtained from a woman under 40 with Graves' hyperthyroidism. The chain joins TRBV7-9 to TRBJ2-7; D perhaps matches TRBD1 (5 bases). The CDR3 bases are TGTGCCAGCAGCTTAGAGGGGCGTCTAGACGAGCAGTACTTC. As protein: CASSLEGRLDEQYF. Full variable domain (rest looked up from reference TRBV7-9 and TRBJ2-7): DTGVSQNPRHKITKRGQNVTFRCDPISEHNRLYWYRQTLGQGPEFLTYFQNEAQLEKSRLLSDRFSAERPKGSFSTLEIQRTEQGDSAMYLCASSLEGRLDEQYFGPGTRLTVT.